Following are 32 T cell receptor beta chains from one sample sequenced in a study of CXCR3-negative and CXCR3-positive naive CD8 T cells. Study results and limitations: Against CXCR3-negative naive cells, CXCR3-positive naive cells showed more hydrophobic TRB CDR3s.

No antigen is known for these receptors. UMI-labeled 5' RACE TRB cDNA libraries were prepared from the cells. TCRdb re-called the 5' RACE reads and shows each CDR3 protein once, DNA omitted. This table holds about 4,900 distinct CDR3 sequences. The sample taken for sequencing was naive CXCR3+ CD8+ T cells from blood. Subset meaning: CD45RO-CCR7+CD27+CD95- naive CD8+ T cells expressing CXCR3 (TNR3+). These receptors were collected from a human donor in good health. Some clones in this sample may be carry-over from other donors' samples.

By frequency, this clonotype is medium-sized. This CDR3 is CASSPKESEGARQPQHF. The chain uses TRBV21-1 and TRBJ1-5; TCRdb lists TRBD1, though no DNA is available to test this call. TRBV21-1 is recorded as a pseudogene. There are 17 residues in the CDR3.

This clonotype ranks as medium-sized in terms of frequency. The chain links TRBV4-2 to TRBJ1-6. The germline CDR1 and CDR2 sequences are LGHNA and YNFKEQ. The CDR3 contains 14 residues. The CDR3 region is CASSQDGLDSPLHF.

By frequency, this clonotype is medium-sized. The chain recombines TRBV25-1 with TRBJ1-1; the D gene TCRdb calls, TRBD1, cannot be checked with no DNA. From germline, CDR1 is MGHDK and CDR2 SYGVNS. The CDR3 has 14 residues. CDR3 in amino acids: CASSEGAPRAEAFF.

This CDR3 reads CASSLGDDPNYGYTF. The rearrangement joins TRBV11-3 to TRBJ1-2; TCRdb names TRBD1, which stays unverified in the absence of DNA. This CDR3 has 15 amino acids. Germline values: CDR1 SGHNT, CDR2 YENEEA.

By frequency, this clonotype registers medium-sized. The V call is TRBV20-1, the J call TRBJ1-5. The CDR3 is 15 residues long. CDR1 and CDR2 from the germline V gene are DFQATT and SNEGSKA (reference sequence). CDR3: CSASPLSINNQPQHF.

The chain links TRBV7-9 to TRBJ1-5; TCRdb names TRBD1, which stays unverified in the absence of DNA. The CDR3 runs to 15 residues. CDR1 is SEHNR and CDR2 is FQNEAQ in the germline V gene (reference sequence). CDR3 loop: CASSLTGDSNQPQHF.

Its frequency marks this clonotype as medium-sized. The chain recombines TRBV25-1 with TRBJ2-5; TCRdb picks TRBD1, but there is no DNA to check that call. CDR3 length: 16 amino acids. Per the germline V gene, CDR1 is MGHDK and CDR2 is SYGVNS. CDR3: CASSPYPDRAQETQYF. Full variable domain (outside the CDR3, taken from reference TRBV25-1 and TRBJ2-5): EADIYQTPRYLVIGTGKKITLECSQTMGHDKMYWYQQDPGMELHLIHYSYGVNSTEKGDLSSESTVSRIRTEHFPLTLESARPSHTSQYLCASSPYPDRAQETQYFGPGTRLLVL.

V gene TRBV6-5 combines with J gene TRBJ2-1; the D gene TCRdb calls, TRBD1, cannot be checked with no DNA. The germline gives CDR1 MNHEY, CDR2 SVGAGI. The CDR3 totals 15 residues. The CDR3 spells CASTPDRRRRNEQFF.

This clonotype is classed as medium-sized (0.01 to 0.1%) by frequency. This rearrangement joins TRBV18 to TRBJ2-7; the TCRdb D gene call, TRBD1, has no DNA to confirm it. The CDR3 loop spans 14 amino acids. Germline V gene lookup returns CDR1 KGHSH and CDR2 LQKENI. CDR3 sequence reads: CASSPGQGPYEQYF.

Measured by frequency, this clonotype is medium-sized. The rearrangement uses TRBV28 and TRBJ2-1; absent DNA, TCRdb's TRBD2 call cannot be checked. CDR1 MDHEN and CDR2 SYDVKM come from the germline V gene. CDR3 size: 15 residues. The CDR3 region is CASSVLAGGPVEQFF.

This chain uses TRBV6-6 with TRBJ2-3. The CDR3 sequence is 14 residues long. CDR1 is MNHNY and CDR2 is SVGAGI in the germline V gene (reference sequence). The CDR3 reads CASSYTASRNTQYF.

V usage is TRBV29-1 and J usage is TRBJ1-2; TCRdb returns TRBD1, unconfirmable since there is no DNA. This CDR3 contains 13 residues. Germline V gene data show CDR1 as SQVTM and CDR2 as ANQGSEA. Here the CDR3 reads CSVDPGDSYGYTF.

This clonotype is labeled large based on frequency. This chain connects TRBV7-8 to TRBJ2-1; the D call from TCRdb, TRBD1, cannot be confirmed without DNA. Germline V gene lookup returns CDR1 SGHVS and CDR2 FQNEAQ. This CDR3 region has 16 residues. The CDR3 sequence is CASSSTPGIVYNEQFF.

Measured by frequency, this clonotype is medium-sized. The rearrangement uses TRBV29-1 and TRBJ2-1; no DNA is available, so the TRBD2 call from TCRdb remains unchecked. Germline CDR1 SQVTM, CDR2 ANQGSEA. The CDR3 has 18 amino acids. The CDR3 sequence: CSVATDGTSGLIYNEQFF.

This clonotype registers medium-sized (0.01 to 0.1%) by frequency. The chain combines TRBV20-1 with TRBJ2-7; TCRdb gives TRBD2 as the D gene, but with no DNA this cannot be confirmed. There are 14 residues in the CDR3. The V gene's germline CDR1 is DFQATT and CDR2 SNEGSKA (reference sequence). CDR3 in amino acids: CSASGLAGAYEQYF.

V and J are TRBV29-1 and TRBJ2-1; TCRdb picks TRBD2, but there is no DNA to check that call. The CDR3 extends over 15 amino acids. Per the germline V gene, CDR1 is SQVTM and CDR2 is ANQGSEA. Here the CDR3 reads CSAASAGSSYNEQFF.

By frequency, this clonotype is medium-sized (0.01 to 0.1%). V usage is TRBV28 and J usage is TRBJ1-5; checking the TCRdb D call of TRBD1 is not possible without DNA. Looked up from germline, CDR1 is MDHEN and CDR2 is SYDVKM. This CDR3 comprises 15 residues. This chain's CDR3 is CASSLPGDSNQPQHF.

The chain is built from TRBV27 and TRBJ2-1; with no DNA, the TCRdb D assignment of TRBD1 cannot be verified. This CDR3 spans 16 amino acids. Germline loops: CDR1 MNHEY, CDR2 SMNVEV (reference sequence). The CDR3 sequence is CASRTYPGQEDNEQFF.

This chain links TRBV20-1 with TRBJ2-7. This CDR3 spans 11 amino acids. Germline CDR1 reads DFQATT; CDR2 reads SNEGSKA (reference sequence). CDR3 protein: CSAFRSYEQYF.

Its frequency marks this clonotype as medium-sized (0.01 to 0.1%). This chain connects TRBV5-1 to TRBJ2-7; TCRdb proposes TRBD1, but this gene call is untestable without DNA. Looked up from germline, CDR1 is SGHRS and CDR2 is YFSETQ. This CDR3 spans 16 amino acids. This CDR3 reads CASTIEGQGRRYEQYF.

The rearrangement links TRBV29-1 to TRBJ2-7. This CDR3 has 12 residues. CDR1 is SQVTM, CDR2 ANQGSEA, per germline. The CDR3 region is CTVAADTYEQYF.

The rearrangement joins TRBV4-1 to TRBJ1-2. Germline V CDR1 and CDR2: MGHRA, YSYEKL. The CDR3 totals 17 residues. The CDR3 reads CASSQGAGRDIRYGYTF.

In terms of frequency, this clonotype is medium-sized. The V and J genes are TRBV7-2 and TRBJ2-7. The CDR3 spans 14 residues. In germline, CDR1 is SGHTA, CDR2 FQGNSA. CDR3 region: CASSLVAAGDEQYF.

The chain is built from TRBV19 and TRBJ1-1. The CDR3 runs to 17 residues. Germline V gene sequence: CDR1 LNHDA, CDR2 SQIVND (reference sequence). This CDR3 is CASSTNRREVVGTEAFF.

This sequence joins TRBV25-1 and TRBJ1-1; TCRdb's D call of TRBD1 is untestable without DNA. The CDR3 sequence is 14 residues long. Per the germline V gene, CDR1 is MGHDK and CDR2 is SYGVNS. The CDR3 region is CASSDPYWGSEAFF.

This clonotype ranks as medium-sized in terms of frequency. The chain carries TRBV6-6 and TRBJ2-7; as DNA is missing, the TRBD1 call by TCRdb cannot be tested. Looked up from germline, CDR1 is MNHNY and CDR2 is SVGAGI (reference sequence). The CDR3 is 15 residues long. CDR3 loop: CASSRNRGKPYEQYF.

Frequency places this clonotype as large. This chain uses TRBV11-2 with TRBJ2-7; the D call from TCRdb, TRBD1, cannot be confirmed without DNA. CDR1 and CDR2 from the germline V gene are SGHAT and FQNNGV. The CDR3 sequence is 15 residues long. CDR3 in amino acids: CASSLAPGQFYEQYF.

Considering frequency, this clonotype is large. This chain links TRBV7-6 with TRBJ2-3; the TCRdb call, TRBD2, lacks DNA for checking. The germline V gene encodes CDR1 SGHVS and CDR2 FNYEAQ. The CDR3 has 15 amino acids. CDR3 loop: CASSLEAGRADTQYF.

This clonotype is identified as medium-sized from frequency. The rearrangement uses TRBV20-1 and TRBJ2-7; TCRdb's assignment of TRBD1 cannot be checked, as there is no DNA. The CDR3 is 13 amino acids. Per germline, CDR1 DFQATT and CDR2 SNEGSKA (reference sequence). The CDR3: CSAVPGQDYEQYF.

This clonotype is medium-sized by frequency. The chain combines TRBV5-6 with TRBJ1-1. Looked up from germline, CDR1 is SGHDT and CDR2 is YYEEEE. The CDR3 has 12 amino acids. The chain's CDR3 is CASTYMNTEAFF.

The chain recombines TRBV14 with TRBJ2-1. Germline V gives CDR1 SGHDN, CDR2 FVKESK. The CDR3 contains 11 residues. The CDR3 loop is CASSVGNEQFF.

This clonotype is labeled medium-sized based on frequency. V gene TRBV29-1 combines with J gene TRBJ2-1. This CDR3 has 13 residues. From germline, CDR1 is SQVTM and CDR2 ANQGSEA. The CDR3 loop reads CSVGTAPQNEQFF.